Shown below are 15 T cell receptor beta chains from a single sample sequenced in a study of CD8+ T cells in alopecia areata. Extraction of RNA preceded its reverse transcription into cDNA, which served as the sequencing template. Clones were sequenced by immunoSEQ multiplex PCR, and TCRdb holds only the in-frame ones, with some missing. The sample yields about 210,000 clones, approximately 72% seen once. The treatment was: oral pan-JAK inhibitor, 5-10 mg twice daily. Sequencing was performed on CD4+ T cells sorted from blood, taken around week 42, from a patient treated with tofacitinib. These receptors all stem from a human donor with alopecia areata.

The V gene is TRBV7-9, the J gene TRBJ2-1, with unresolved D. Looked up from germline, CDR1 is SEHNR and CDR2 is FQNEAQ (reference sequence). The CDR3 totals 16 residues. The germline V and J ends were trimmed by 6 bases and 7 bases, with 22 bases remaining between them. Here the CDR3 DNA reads TGTGCCAGCAGTACCATTGTAGTGGGAAAGCCGAATGAGCAGTTCTTC. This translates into CASSTIVVGKPNEQFF.

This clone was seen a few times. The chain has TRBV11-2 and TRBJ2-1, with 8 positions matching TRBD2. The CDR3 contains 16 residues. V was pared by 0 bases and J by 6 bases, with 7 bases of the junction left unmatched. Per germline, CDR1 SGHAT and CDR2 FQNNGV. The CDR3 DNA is TGTGCCAGCAGCTTAGAACTAGCGGTGCCCGGCAATGAGCAGTTCTTC. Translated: CASSLELAVPGNEQFF.

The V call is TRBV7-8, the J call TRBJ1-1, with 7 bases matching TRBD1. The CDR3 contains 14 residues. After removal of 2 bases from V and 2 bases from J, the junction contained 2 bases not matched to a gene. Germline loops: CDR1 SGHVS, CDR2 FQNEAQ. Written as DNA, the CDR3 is TGTGCCAGCAGCTTAAGGACAGGCAACACTGAAGCTTTCTTT. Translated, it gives CASSLRTGNTEAFF.

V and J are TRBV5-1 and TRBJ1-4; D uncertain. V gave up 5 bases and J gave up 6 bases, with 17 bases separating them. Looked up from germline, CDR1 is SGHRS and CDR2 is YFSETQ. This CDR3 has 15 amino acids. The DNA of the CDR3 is TGCGCCAGCAGATACGACATGTGGTTGGATGAAAAACTGTTTTTT. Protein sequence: CASRYDMWLDEKLFF.

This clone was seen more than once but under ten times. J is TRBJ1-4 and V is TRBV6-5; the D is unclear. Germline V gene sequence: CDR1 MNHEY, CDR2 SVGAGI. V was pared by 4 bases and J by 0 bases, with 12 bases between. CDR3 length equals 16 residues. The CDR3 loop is CASSSEAKATNEKLFF. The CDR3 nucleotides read TGTGCCAGCAGTTCAGAGGCAAAGGCAACTAATGAAAAACTGTTTTTT.

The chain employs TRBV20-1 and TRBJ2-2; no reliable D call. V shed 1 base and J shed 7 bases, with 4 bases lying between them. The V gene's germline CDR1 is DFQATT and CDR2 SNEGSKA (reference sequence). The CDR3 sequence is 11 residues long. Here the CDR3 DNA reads TGCAGTGCTAGAGTTGACGGGGAGCTGTTTTTT. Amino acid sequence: CSARVDGELFF.

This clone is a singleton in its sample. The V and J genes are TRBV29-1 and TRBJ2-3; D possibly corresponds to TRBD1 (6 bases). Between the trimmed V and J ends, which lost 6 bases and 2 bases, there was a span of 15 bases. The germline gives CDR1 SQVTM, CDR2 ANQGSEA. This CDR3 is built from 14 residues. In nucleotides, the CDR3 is TGCAGCGTCCGACAGGCCCTACTCACAGATACGCAGTATTTT. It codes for CSVRQALLTDTQYF.

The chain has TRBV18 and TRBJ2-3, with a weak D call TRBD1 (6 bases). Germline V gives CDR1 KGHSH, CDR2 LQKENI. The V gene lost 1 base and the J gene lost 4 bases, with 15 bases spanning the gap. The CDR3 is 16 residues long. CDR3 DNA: TGTGCCAGCTCACCACTAGACAGGTCAGAGGCAGATACGCAGTATTTT. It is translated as CASSPLDRSEADTQYF.

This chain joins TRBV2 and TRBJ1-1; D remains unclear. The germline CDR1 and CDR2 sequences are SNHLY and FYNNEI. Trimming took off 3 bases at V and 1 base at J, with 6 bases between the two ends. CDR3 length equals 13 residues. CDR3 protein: CASSDRKNTEAFF. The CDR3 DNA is TGTGCCAGCAGTGATCGGAAGAACACTGAAGCTTTCTTT.

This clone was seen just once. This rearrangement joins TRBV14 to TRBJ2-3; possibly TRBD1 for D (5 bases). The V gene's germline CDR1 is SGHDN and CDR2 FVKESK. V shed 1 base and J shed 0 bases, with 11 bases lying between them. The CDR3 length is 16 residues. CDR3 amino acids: CASSQVPGKSTDTQYF. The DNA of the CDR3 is TGTGCCAGCAGCCAAGTCCCAGGGAAGAGCACAGATACGCAGTATTTT.

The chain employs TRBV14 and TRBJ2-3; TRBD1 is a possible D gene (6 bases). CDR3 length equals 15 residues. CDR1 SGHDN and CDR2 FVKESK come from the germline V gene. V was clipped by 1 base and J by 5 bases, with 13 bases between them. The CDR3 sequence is CASSQGLRGQDTQYF. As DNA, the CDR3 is TGTGCCAGCAGCCAAGGTTTGAGGGGACAAGATACGCAGTATTTT. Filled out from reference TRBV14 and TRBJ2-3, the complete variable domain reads EAGVTQFPSHSVIEKGQTVTLRCDPISGHDNLYWYRRVMGKEIKFLLHFVKESKQDESGMPNNRFLAERTGGTYSTLKVQPAELEDSGVYFCASSQGLRGQDTQYFGPGTRLTVL.

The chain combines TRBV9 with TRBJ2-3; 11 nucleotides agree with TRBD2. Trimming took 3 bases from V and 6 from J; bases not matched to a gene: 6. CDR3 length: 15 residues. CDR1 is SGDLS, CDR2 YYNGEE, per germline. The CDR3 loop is CASSGPGLAVDTQYF. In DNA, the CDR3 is TGTGCCAGCAGCGGTCCGGGACTAGCGGTTGATACGCAGTATTTT.

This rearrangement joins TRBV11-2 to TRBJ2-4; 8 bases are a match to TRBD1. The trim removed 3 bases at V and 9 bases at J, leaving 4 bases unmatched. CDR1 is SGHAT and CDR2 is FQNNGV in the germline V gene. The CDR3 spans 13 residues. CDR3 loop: CASSFDRGTIQYF. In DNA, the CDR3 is TGTGCCAGCAGCTTTGACAGGGGTACCATTCAGTACTTC.

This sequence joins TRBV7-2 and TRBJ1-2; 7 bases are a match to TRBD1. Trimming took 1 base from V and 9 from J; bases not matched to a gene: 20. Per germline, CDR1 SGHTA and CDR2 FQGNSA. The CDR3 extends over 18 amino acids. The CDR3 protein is CASSLVASQGVYADRYTF. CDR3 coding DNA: TGTGCCAGCAGCTTAGTAGCGTCGCAGGGGGTATATGCGGATCGCTACACCTTC. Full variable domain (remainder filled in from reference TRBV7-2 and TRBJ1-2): GAGVSQSPSNKVTEKGKDVELRCDPISGHTALYWYRQSLGQGLEFLIYFQGNSAPDKSGLPSDRFSAERTGGSVSTLTIQRTQQEDSAVYLCASSLVASQGVYADRYTFGSGTRLTVV.

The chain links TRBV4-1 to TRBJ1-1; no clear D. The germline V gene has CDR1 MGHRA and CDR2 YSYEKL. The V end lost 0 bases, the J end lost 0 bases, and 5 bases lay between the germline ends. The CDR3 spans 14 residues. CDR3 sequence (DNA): TGCGCCAGCAGCCAAGATACGGTGAACACTGAAGCTTTCTTT. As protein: CASSQDTVNTEAFF.